This T cell receptor (beta chain) is from a study of identical twins. Germline V gives CDR1 SGHTA, CDR2 FQGTGA. The CDR3 is 18 residues long. Trimming cost V 2 bases and J 2 bases; bases outside gene matches: 11. Template switching supplied a universal primer site; unique molecular identifiers were carried on the cDNA. From the 5' RACE reads, TCRdb called clonotypes with MiXCR, one entry per CDR3 protein. The data contain hundreds of thousands of distinct CDR3 sequences, 10% to 15% of them singletons. The sample holds a few counts of this clonotype. Its antigen is currently unknown. General study points: Monozygotic twin pairs showed more out-of-frame TCR alpha sharing than models estimated. Partial confounding of zero-insertion analyses by invariant MAIT and iNKT cells was possible.

The data were also submitted as part of a second study, on yellow fever vaccine responses in identical twins.

The chain uses TRBV7-3 and TRBJ2-3; TRBD2 matches at 9 bases. The sequencing sample was made of PBMCs. This clonotype originated in a woman aged 18 to 35 in good health. For the CDR3, the DNA is TGTGCCAGCAGCTTAGTCGCGGCGGGAGGGCCCTACACAGATACGCAGTATTTT. Its protein is CASSLVAAGGPYTDTQYF. Full variable domain (rest looked up from reference TRBV7-3 and TRBJ2-3): GAGVSQTPSNKVTEKGKYVELRCDPISGHTALYWYRQSLGQGPEFLIYFQGTGAADDSGLPNDRFFAVRPEGSVSTLKIQRTERGDSAVYLCASSLVAAGGPYTDTQYFGPGTRLTVL.